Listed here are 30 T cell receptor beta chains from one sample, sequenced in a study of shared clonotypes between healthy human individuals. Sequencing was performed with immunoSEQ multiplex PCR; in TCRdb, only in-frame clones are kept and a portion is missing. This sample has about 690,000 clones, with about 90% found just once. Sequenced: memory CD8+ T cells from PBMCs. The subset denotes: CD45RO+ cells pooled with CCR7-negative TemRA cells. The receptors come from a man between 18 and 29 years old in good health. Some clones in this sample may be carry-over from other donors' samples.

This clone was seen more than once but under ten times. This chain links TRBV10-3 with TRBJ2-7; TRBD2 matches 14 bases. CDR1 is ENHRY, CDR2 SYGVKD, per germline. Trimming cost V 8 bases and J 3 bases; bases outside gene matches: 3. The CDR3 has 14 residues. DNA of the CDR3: TGTGCCATCGGGACTAGCGGGGGAGACTACGAGCAGTACTTC. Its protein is CAIGTSGGDYEQYF.

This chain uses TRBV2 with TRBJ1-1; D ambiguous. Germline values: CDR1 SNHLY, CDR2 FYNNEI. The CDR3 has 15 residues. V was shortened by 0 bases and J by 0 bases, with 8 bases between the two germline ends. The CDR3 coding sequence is TGTGCCAGCAGTGAAGCGGTCAAAATGAACACTGAAGCTTTCTTT. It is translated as CASSEAVKMNTEAFF.

CDR3 DNA sequence: TGTGCCAGCACCCATAGGGTGGGGCAGGAAAACTATGGCTACACCTTC. This encodes CASTHRVGQENYGYTF. The chain combines TRBV7-9 with TRBJ1-2; maybe TRBD1 (5 bases). This CDR3 is built from 16 residues. Germline CDR1 reads SEHNR; CDR2 reads FQNEAQ (reference sequence). V lost 7 bases and J 2 bases, leaving 20 bases between the germline ends. Full variable domain (missing parts from reference TRBV7-9 and TRBJ1-2): DTGVSQNPRHKITKRGQNVTFRCDPISEHNRLYWYRQTLGQGPEFLTYFQNEAQLEKSRLLSDRFSAERPKGSFSTLEIQRTEQGDSAMYLCASTHRVGQENYGYTFGSGTRLTVV.

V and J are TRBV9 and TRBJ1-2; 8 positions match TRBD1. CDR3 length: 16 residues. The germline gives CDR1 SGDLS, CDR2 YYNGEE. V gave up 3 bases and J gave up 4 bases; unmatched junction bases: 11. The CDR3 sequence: CASSASQPGTGYGYTF. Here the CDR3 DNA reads TGTGCCAGCAGCGCCTCCCAACCCGGGACAGGCTATGGCTACACCTTC.

CDR3 sequence: CASSSGSGPFYEQYF. CDR3 coding DNA: TGTGCCAGCAGCTCCGGTAGCGGGCCATTCTACGAGCAGTACTTC. J is TRBJ2-7 and V is TRBV7-7; the match to TRBD2 covers 7 bases. Germline V gene lookup returns CDR1 SSHAT and CDR2 FNYEAQ (reference sequence). CDR3 size: 15 residues. The J segment lost 3 bases and the V segment lost 4 bases, leaving 9 bases of the junction unmatched.

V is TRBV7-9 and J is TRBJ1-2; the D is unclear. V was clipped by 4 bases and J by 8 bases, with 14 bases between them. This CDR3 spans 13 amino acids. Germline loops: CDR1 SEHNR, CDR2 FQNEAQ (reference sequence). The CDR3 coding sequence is TGTGCCAGCAGCTCCGGGTCCGAGTCGGGCTACACCTTC. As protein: CASSSGSESGYTF. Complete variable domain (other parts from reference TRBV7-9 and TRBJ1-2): DTGVSQNPRHKITKRGQNVTFRCDPISEHNRLYWYRQTLGQGPEFLTYFQNEAQLEKSRLLSDRFSAERPKGSFSTLEIQRTEQGDSAMYLCASSSGSESGYTFGSGTRLTVV.

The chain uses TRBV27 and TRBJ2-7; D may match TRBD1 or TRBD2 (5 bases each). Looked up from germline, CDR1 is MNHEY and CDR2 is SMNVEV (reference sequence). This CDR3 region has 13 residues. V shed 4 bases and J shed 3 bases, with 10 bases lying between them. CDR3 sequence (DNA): TGTGCCAGCAGTTATGGGACGGACTACGAGCAGTACTTC. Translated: CASSYGTDYEQYF.

CDR3 DNA: TGTGCCTGGTTTAGCGGGAGTACGTACAATGAGCAGTTCTTC. This gives the protein CAWFSGSTYNEQFF. The chain recombines TRBV30 with TRBJ2-1, with TRBD2 matching over 9 bases. The CDR3 is 14 amino acids. Germline CDR1 reads GTSNPN; CDR2 reads SVGIG (reference sequence). With V trimmed by 5 bases and J by 4 bases, 6 bases remained unmatched.

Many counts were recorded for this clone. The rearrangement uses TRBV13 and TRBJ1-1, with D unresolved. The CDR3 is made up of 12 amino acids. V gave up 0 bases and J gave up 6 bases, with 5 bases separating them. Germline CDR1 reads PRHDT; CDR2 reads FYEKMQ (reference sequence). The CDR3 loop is CASSLGPPEAFF. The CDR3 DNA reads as TGTGCCAGCAGCTTAGGCCCCCCTGAAGCTTTCTTT. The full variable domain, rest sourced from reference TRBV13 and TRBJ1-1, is AAGVIQSPRHLIKEKRETATLKCYPIPRHDTVYWYQQGPGQDPQFLISFYEKMQSDKGSIPDRFSAQQFSDYHSELNMSSLELGDSALYFCASSLGPPEAFFGQGTRLTVV.

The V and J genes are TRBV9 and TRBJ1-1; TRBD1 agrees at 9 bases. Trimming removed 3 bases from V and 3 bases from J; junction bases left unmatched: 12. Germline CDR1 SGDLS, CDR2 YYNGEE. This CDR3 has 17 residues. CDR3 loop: CASSAVARDREYTEAFF. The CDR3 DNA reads TGTGCCAGCAGCGCCGTAGCTAGGGACAGGGAGTACACTGAAGCTTTCTTT.

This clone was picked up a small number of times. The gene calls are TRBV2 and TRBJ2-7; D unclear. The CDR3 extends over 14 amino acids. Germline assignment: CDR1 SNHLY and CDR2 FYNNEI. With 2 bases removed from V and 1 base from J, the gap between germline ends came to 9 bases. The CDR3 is CASSEWLESYEQYF. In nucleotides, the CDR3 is TGTGCCAGCAGTGAATGGCTAGAGTCCTACGAGCAGTACTTC.

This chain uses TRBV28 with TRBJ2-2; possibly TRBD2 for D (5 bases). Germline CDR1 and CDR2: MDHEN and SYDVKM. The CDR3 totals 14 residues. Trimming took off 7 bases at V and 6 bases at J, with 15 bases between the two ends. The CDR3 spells CASTGISVPGELFF. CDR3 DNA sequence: TGTGCCAGCACGGGGATTAGCGTTCCCGGGGAGCTGTTTTTT.

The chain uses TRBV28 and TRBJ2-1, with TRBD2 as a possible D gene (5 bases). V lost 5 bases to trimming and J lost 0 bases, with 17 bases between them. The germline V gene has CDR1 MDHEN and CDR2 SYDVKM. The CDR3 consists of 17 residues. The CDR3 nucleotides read TGTGCCAGCAGTAGGAGTGTTGAGGGAAGCTCCTACAATGAGCAGTTCTTC. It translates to CASSRSVEGSSYNEQFF. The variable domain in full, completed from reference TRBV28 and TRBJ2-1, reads DVKVTQSSRYLVKRTGEKVFLECVQDMDHENMFWYRQDPGLGLRLIYFSYDVKMKEKGDIPEGYSVSREKKERFSLILESASTNQTSMYLCASSRSVEGSSYNEQFFGPGTRLTVL.

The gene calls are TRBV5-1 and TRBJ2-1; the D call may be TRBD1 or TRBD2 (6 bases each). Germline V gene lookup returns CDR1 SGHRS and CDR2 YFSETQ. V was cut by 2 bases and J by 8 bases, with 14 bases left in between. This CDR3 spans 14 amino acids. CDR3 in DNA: TGCGCCAGCAGCTTCACGACGGGGGCTTATGAGCAGTTCTTC. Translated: CASSFTTGAYEQFF. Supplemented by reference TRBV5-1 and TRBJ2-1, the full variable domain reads KAGVTQTPRYLIKTRGQQVTLSCSPISGHRSVSWYQQTPGQGLQFLFEYFSETQRNKGNFPGRFSGRQFSNSRSEMNVSTLELGDSALYLCASSFTTGAYEQFFGPGTRLTVL.

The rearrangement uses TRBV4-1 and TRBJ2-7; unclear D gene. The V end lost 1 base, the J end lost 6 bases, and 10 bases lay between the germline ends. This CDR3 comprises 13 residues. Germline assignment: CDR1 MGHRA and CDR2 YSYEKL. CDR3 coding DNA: TGCGCCAGCAGCCAAGTTATTCAAGGCGAGCAGTACTTC. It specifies CASSQVIQGEQYF.

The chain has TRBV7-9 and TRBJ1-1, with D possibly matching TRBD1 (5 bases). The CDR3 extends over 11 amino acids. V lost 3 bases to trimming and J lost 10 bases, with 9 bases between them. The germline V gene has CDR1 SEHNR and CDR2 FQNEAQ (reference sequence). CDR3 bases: TGTGCCAGCAGCTTTTCGGGGGGAGCTTTCTTT. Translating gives CASSFSGGAFF.

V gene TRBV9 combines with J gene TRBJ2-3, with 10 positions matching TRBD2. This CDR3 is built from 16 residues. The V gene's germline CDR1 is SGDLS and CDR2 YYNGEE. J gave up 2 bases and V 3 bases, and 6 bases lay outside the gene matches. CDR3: CASSANSGRYTDTQYF. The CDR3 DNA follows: TGTGCCAGCAGCGCCAATAGCGGGAGGTACACAGATACGCAGTATTTT. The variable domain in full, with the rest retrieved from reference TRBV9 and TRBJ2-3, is DSGVTQTPKHLITATGQRVTLRCSPRSGDLSVYWYQQSLDQGLQFLIQYYNGEERAKGNILERFSAQQFPDLHSELNLSSLELGDSALYFCASSANSGRYTDTQYFGPGTRLTVL.

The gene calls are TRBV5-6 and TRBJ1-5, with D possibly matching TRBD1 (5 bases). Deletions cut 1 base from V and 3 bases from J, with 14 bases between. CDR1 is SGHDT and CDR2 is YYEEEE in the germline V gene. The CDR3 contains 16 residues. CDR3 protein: CASSLWQDILNQPQHF. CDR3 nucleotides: TGTGCCAGCAGCTTGTGGCAGGACATACTCAATCAGCCCCAGCATTTT.

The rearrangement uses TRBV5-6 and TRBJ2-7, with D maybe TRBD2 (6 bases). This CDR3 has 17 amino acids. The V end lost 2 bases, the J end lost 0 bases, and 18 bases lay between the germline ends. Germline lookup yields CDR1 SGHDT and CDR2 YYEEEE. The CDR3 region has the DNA TGTGCCAGCAGCTTCTCTTGGCGCGGGACTTACTCCTACGAGCAGTACTTC. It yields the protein CASSFSWRGTYSYEQYF.

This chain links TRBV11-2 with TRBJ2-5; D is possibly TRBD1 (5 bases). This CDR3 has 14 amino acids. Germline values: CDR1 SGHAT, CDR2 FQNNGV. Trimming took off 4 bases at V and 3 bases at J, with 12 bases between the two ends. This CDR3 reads CASSSRGWKETQYF. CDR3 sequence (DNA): TGTGCCAGCAGCTCTAGGGGATGGAAAGAGACCCAGTACTTC. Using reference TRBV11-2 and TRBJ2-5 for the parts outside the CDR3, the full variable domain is EAGVAQSPRYKIIEKRQSVAFWCNPISGHATLYWYQQILGQGPKLLIQFQNNGVVDDSQLPKDRFSAERLKGVDSTLKIQPAKLEDSAVYLCASSSRGWKETQYFGPGTRLLVL.

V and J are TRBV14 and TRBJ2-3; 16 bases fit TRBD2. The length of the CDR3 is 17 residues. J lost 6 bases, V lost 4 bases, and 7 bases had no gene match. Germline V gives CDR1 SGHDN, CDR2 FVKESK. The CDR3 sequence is CASSPGLAGGPGDTQYF. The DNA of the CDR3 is TGTGCCAGCAGCCCGGGACTAGCGGGAGGGCCAGGGGATACGCAGTATTTT.

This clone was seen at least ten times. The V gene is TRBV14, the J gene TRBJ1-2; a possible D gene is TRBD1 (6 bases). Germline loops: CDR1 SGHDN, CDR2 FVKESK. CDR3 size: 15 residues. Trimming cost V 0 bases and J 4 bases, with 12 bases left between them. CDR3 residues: CASSQDPTGSYGYTF. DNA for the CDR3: TGTGCCAGCAGCCAAGACCCGACAGGCTCCTATGGCTACACCTTC.

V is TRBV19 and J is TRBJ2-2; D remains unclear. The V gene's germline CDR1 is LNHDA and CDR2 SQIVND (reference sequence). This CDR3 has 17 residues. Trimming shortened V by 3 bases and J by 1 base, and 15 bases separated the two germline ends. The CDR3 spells CASSILFGSRNTGELFF. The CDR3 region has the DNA TGTGCCAGTAGTATTCTCTTCGGCAGCCGGAACACCGGGGAGCTGTTTTTT.

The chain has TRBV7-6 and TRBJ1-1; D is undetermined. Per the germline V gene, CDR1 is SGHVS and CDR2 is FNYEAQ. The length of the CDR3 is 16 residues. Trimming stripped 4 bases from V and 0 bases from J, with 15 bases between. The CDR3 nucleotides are TGTGCCAGCAGCTCAGCCCGACGGTCTATGAACACTGAAGCTTTCTTT. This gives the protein CASSSARRSMNTEAFF. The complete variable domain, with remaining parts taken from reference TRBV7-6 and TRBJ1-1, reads GAGVSQSPRYKVTKRGQDVALRCDPISGHVSLYWYRQALGQGPEFLTYFNYEAQQDKSGLPNDRFSAERPEGSISTLTIQRTEQRDSAMYRCASSSARRSMNTEAFFGQGTRLTVV.

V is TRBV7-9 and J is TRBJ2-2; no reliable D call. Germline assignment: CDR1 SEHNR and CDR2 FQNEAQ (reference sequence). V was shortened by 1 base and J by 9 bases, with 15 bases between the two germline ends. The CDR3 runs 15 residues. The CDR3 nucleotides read TGTGCCAGCAGCTTAGGTCGGATCCCAACCTGGGAGCTGTTTTTT. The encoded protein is CASSLGRIPTWELFF.

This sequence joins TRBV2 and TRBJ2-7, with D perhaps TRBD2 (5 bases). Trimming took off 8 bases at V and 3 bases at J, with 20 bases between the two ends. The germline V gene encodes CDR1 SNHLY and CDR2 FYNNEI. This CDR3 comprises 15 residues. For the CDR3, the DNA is TGTGCCAGCGGGGAAGGGAGTATGAGTGGCTACGAGCAGTACTTC. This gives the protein CASGEGSMSGYEQYF. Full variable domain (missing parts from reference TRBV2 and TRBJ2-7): EPEVTQTPSHQVTQMGQEVILRCVPISNHLYFYWYRQILGQKVEFLVSFYNNEISEKSEIFDDQFSVERPDGSNFTLKIRSTKLEDSAMYFCASGEGSMSGYEQYFGPGTRLTVT.

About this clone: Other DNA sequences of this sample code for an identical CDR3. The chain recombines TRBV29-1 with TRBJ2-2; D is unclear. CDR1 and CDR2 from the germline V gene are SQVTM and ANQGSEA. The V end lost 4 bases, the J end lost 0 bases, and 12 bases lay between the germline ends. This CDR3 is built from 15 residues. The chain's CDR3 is CSVVRDGANTGELFF. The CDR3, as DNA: TGCAGCGTTGTTAGGGATGGGGCGAACACCGGGGAGCTGTTTTTT.

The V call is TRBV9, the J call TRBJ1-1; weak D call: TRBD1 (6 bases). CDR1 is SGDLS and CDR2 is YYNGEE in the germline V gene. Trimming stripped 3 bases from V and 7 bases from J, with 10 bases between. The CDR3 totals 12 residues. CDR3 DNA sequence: TGTGCCAGCAGCGAACAGGGAGGTGAAGCTTTCTTT. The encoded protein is CASSEQGGEAFF.

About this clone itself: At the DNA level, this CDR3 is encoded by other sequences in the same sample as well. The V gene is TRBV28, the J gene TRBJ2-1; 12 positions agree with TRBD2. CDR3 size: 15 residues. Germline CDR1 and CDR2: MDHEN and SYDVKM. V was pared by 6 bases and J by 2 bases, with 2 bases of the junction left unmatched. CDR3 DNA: TGTGCCAGCAGCCTAGCGGGAGGGACCTACAATGAGCAGTTCTTC. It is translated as CASSLAGGTYNEQFF.

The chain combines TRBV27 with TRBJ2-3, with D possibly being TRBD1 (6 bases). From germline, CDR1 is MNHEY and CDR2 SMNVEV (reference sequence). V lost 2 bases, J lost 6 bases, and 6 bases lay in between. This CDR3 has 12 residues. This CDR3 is CASSLQGDTQYF. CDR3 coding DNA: TGTGCCAGCAGTTTACAGGGGGATACGCAGTATTTT.